The T cell receptor beta chain described here comes from a study of neoadjuvant anti-PD-1 for oral cavity cancer. The study's findings and limits: TCR analyses covered only a few patients per response group.

Blood libraries mostly used approximately 450 ng genomic DNA, six replicates each. Clones were read by immunoSEQ multiplex PCR, and TCRdb kept only the in-frame ones, dropping some. Here the sample spans 75,000 or so clones, around 80% being singletons. To note about this clone: Its antigen is not known.

Germline CDR1 reads ENHRY; CDR2 reads SYGVKD. Trimming removed 6 bases from V and 9 bases from J, with 15 bases in between. The CDR3 spans 12 residues. Patients had newly diagnosed, untreated stage II-IVA oral cavity squamous cell carcinoma. Cohort: HPV-negative, locally advanced oral cavity squamous cell carcinoma patients. This chain links TRBV10-3 with TRBJ2-7; the D gene could be TRBD1 or TRBD2 (5 bases each). This sequence originates from a person between 35 and 79 years old with oral cavity squamous cell carcinoma. The sample here was PBMCs, taken before nivolumab (anti-PD-1) treatment. Written as DNA, the CDR3 is TGTGCCATCAGCGCGCAGGGTGGAGGGCAGTACTTC. Translation gives CAISAQGGGQYF.